The 15 T cell receptor beta chains listed next were all sequenced from one sample in a study of yellow fever vaccine responses in identical twins. TCRdb reprocessed the RT-PCR reads via MiXCR and lists one record per CDR3 protein. Of over 5,500 distinct CDR3 sequences listed, 84% were seen once; the top ten hold roughly 3.4%. The material was T cells from blood (PBMCs), unsorted or a sorted subset (not recorded which), obtained before or after yellow fever vaccination (not recorded which). All receptors come from a woman younger than 35 who received the yellow fever vaccine.

V and J are TRBV5-1 and TRBJ2-7, with 7 nucleotides matching TRBD1. Germline V gene lookup returns CDR1 SGHRS and CDR2 YFSETQ. The CDR3 spans 18 residues. The J segment lost 2 bases and the V segment lost 0 bases, leaving 14 bases of the junction unmatched. The CDR3 region has the DNA TGCGCCAGCAGCTTGGAGTGGGACAGACCTCCCGAACCCTACGAGCAGTACTTC. It yields the protein CASSLEWDRPPEPYEQYF.

The rearrangement links TRBV11-1 to TRBJ2-1, with 7 bases identical to TRBD1. This CDR3 is built from 14 residues. Germline assignment: CDR1 SGHAT and CDR2 FQDESV (reference sequence). V shed 11 bases and J 2 bases; nucleotides not matched to a gene: 9. The CDR3 loop reads CASLGDRAYNEQFF. CDR3 DNA sequence: TGTGCCTCCTTAGGGGACAGAGCCTACAATGAGCAGTTCTTC.

The sample holds one count of this clonotype. The CDR3 DNA reads as TGTGCCAGCAGCCCGGAAGGTCCCACTACTAACTATGGCTACACCTTC. Translated: CASSPEGPTTNYGYTF. The rearrangement links TRBV11-1 to TRBJ1-2, with unresolved D. V dropped 5 bases and J dropped 0 bases, with 16 bases sitting between them. Germline assignment: CDR1 SGHAT and CDR2 FQDESV (reference sequence). CDR3 length equals 16 residues.

The rearrangement uses TRBV7-1 and TRBJ2-1, with D perhaps matching TRBD1 or TRBD2 (6 bases each). TRBV7-1 belongs to the ORF category, with a function that is uncertain. V was clipped by 2 bases and J by 4 bases, with 18 bases between them. This CDR3 has 17 amino acids. CDR3 in DNA: TGTGCCAGCAGCTCACCTTGGGGGGCTAGCGAGTACAATGAGCAGTTCTTC. This codes for CASSSPWGASEYNEQFF.

The chain is built from TRBV6-4 and TRBJ2-7; unclear D gene. V gave up 2 bases and J gave up 0 bases, with 5 bases separating them. This CDR3 spans 13 amino acids. Germline CDR1 and CDR2: MRHNA and SNTAGT. The CDR3 DNA reads as TGTGCCAGCAGTGACGGGCCCTCCTACGAGCAGTACTTC. Translated, it gives CASSDGPSYEQYF.

The chain recombines TRBV2 with TRBJ2-7; D possibly uses TRBD1 or TRBD2 (6 bases each). The V end lost 2 bases, the J end lost 6 bases, and 8 bases lay between the germline ends. The CDR3 is made up of 12 amino acids. Germline lookup yields CDR1 SNHLY and CDR2 FYNNEI. CDR3 nucleotide sequence: TGTGCCAGCAGTGAATGGGGGGCCGAGCAGTACTTC. Translating gives CASSEWGAEQYF.

The V gene is TRBV6-1, the J gene TRBJ2-7, with D unclear. Trimming left V 9 bases short and J 0 bases short, with 9 bases between. CDR1 is MNHNS, CDR2 SASEGT, per germline. The CDR3 is made up of 12 amino acids. The CDR3 reads CASQESSYEQYF. The CDR3 DNA sequence: TGTGCCAGTCAGGAGAGCTCCTACGAGCAGTACTTC.

This rearrangement joins TRBV19 to TRBJ1-1; 7 nucleotides agree with TRBD1. From germline, CDR1 is LNHDA and CDR2 SQIVND (reference sequence). V gave up 1 base and J gave up 7 bases; unmatched junction bases: 3. CDR3 length: 13 residues. CDR3 protein: CASSIGGTVEAFF. CDR3 nucleotides: TGTGCCAGTAGTATAGGGGGGACAGTTGAAGCTTTCTTT.

J is TRBJ1-1 and V is TRBV11-1; D gene ambiguous. Between the trimmed V and J ends, which lost 5 bases and 6 bases, there was a span of 16 bases. CDR1 SGHAT and CDR2 FQDESV come from the germline V gene (reference sequence). This CDR3 region has 14 residues. In nucleotides, the CDR3 is TGTGCCAGCAGCCGCGGCGCAGCCGCAGCTGAAGCTTTCTTT. Protein: CASSRGAAAAEAFF.

This clonotype came up once. The rearrangement uses TRBV20-1 and TRBJ2-1, with TRBD2 identical over 10 bases. Germline lookup yields CDR1 DFQATT and CDR2 SNEGSKA (reference sequence). V gave up 6 bases and J gave up 4 bases; unmatched junction bases: 9. This CDR3 contains 15 residues. The DNA of the CDR3 is TGCAGTGCATCTAAAGGACTAGCGGTTTACAATGAGCAGTTCTTC. Amino acid sequence: CSASKGLAVYNEQFF.

This clonotype was picked up a small number of times. The rearrangement joins TRBV20-1 to TRBJ2-3; tentatively, D is TRBD2 (6 bases). CDR1 is DFQATT, CDR2 SNEGSKA, per germline (reference sequence). Trimming stripped 5 bases from V and 4 bases from J, with 10 bases between. The CDR3 consists of 12 residues. CDR3 amino acids: CSAAERADTQYF. The DNA for the CDR3 is TGCAGTGCTGCTGAGCGGGCAGATACGCAGTATTTT.

This clonotype appeared a few times. This chain joins TRBV4-3 and TRBJ2-7, with 7 bases aligning to TRBD1. Germline V CDR1 and CDR2: LGHNA, YSLEER. The ends lost 2 bases at V and 3 bases at J; junction bases unmatched: 7. CDR3 length equals 15 residues. Here the CDR3 reads CASSQQRTGSYEQYF. CDR3 DNA: TGCGCCAGCAGCCAACAAAGGACAGGAAGCTACGAGCAGTACTTC.

This chain links TRBV6-2 or TRBV6-3 with TRBJ2-7; the match to TRBD1 covers 10 bases. CDR3 length equals 15 residues. V was pared by 5 bases and J by 3 bases, with 7 bases of the junction left unmatched. Germline V gene sequence: CDR1 MNHEY, CDR2 SVGEGT. For the CDR3, the DNA is TGTGCCAGCAGTCACGGGACAGGGGTTTACTACGAGCAGTACTTC. It specifies CASSHGTGVYYEQYF.

The J gene is TRBJ2-1, the V gene TRBV12-2; no DNA check was done on the table's D call, TRBD2. TRBV12-2 is a pseudogene segment. The length of the CDR3 is 17 residues. CDR3 region: CASRLRLAGGPFNEQFF. CDR3 DNA sequence: TGTGCAAGTCGCTTGCGACTAGCGGGAGGTCCCTTCAATGAGCAGTTCTTC.

The CDR3: CASSPLAGGLAGELFF. The CDR3, as DNA: TGTGCCAGCAGCCCCCTAGCGGGGGGGCTGGCCGGGGAGCTGTTTTTT. The chain joins TRBV9 to TRBJ2-2, with 12 positions matching TRBD2. The germline gives CDR1 SGDLS, CDR2 YYNGEE. The CDR3 consists of 16 residues. Trimming at V came to 4 bases and at J to 6 bases, leaving 7 bases not matched to a gene.